Each of the 14 T cell receptor beta chains below was sequenced from the same sample in a study of OX40 agonist ivuxolimab in advanced cancers. Using immunoSEQ multiplex PCR, the repertoire was profiled, and TCRdb retains in-frame clones only, with some absent. Of some 80,000 clones listed, 70% to 90% are singletons. This material consisted of CD4+ or CD8+ T cells sorted from blood, taken in a trial of the OX40 agonist ivuxolimab. These receptors were taken from an adult with an advanced solid tumor such as melanoma, head and neck, liver or kidney cancer.

Notes on this clone: The conserved final phenylalanine or tryptophan is absent from the CDR3, which likely points to a read error. No DNA is shown, since the ends of the CDR3 on it are uncertain; the CDR3 is the one TCRdb lists. This chain joins TRBV7-9 and TRBJ2-3; the D call in the table, TRBD2, was not verified against the DNA. The germline V gene encodes CDR1 SEHNR and CDR2 FQNEAQ (reference sequence). The CDR3 has 10 residues if both end residues are counted. The CDR3 sequence is CASSLKNRST.

This chain links TRBV27 with TRBJ2-7, with D maybe TRBD1 (5 bases). The CDR3 has 15 residues. With 6 bases removed from V and 9 bases from J, the gap between germline ends came to 24 bases. Germline V gene lookup returns CDR1 MNHEY and CDR2 SMNVEV (reference sequence). The CDR3 sequence: CASRHKTASSQGQYF. The DNA of the CDR3 is TGTGCCAGCAGACATAAGACAGCCTCTTCCCAAGGGCAGTACTTC.

The rearrangement uses TRBV27 and TRBJ2-5; a weak D match, TRBD2 (7 bases). V dropped 6 bases and J dropped 4 bases, with 21 bases sitting between them. This CDR3 is built from 16 residues. Germline V gives CDR1 MNHEY, CDR2 SMNVEV (reference sequence). CDR3 loop: CASRLVGGGRGETQYF. DNA of the CDR3: TGTGCCAGCAGATTAGTAGGCGGGGGCCGGGGAGAGACCCAGTACTTC.

The gene calls are TRBV4-2 and TRBJ2-3; 10 positions agree with TRBD2. Germline CDR1 and CDR2: LGHNA and YNFKEQ. Trimming at V came to 0 bases and at J to 2 bases, leaving 2 bases not matched to a gene. The CDR3 consists of 16 residues. CDR3 in DNA: TGTGCCAGCAGCCAAGATCTAGCGGGGGCCACAGATACGCAGTATTTT. It encodes CASSQDLAGATDTQYF.

This chain joins TRBV5-1 and TRBJ1-6; D uncertain. The CDR3 is made up of 13 amino acids. Trimming pared 0 bases from V and 7 bases from J, leaving 5 bases between. Germline V gives CDR1 SGHRS, CDR2 YFSETQ. This CDR3 is CASSLGTNSPLHF. CDR3 coding DNA: TGCGCCAGCAGCTTGGGCACAAATTCACCCCTCCACTTT.

In DNA, the CDR3 is TGTGCCAGCAGCTTAGGGGTGAATCAGCCCCAGCATTTT. Translated, it gives CASSLGVNQPQHF. The V call is TRBV11-2, the J call TRBJ1-5, with D uncertain. The length of the CDR3 is 13 residues. V was trimmed by 1 base and J by 4 bases, leaving 5 bases between them. Germline loops: CDR1 SGHAT, CDR2 FQNNGV.

Remarks on this clone: Other DNA sequences in this sample translate to the same CDR3. This chain connects TRBV6-1 to TRBJ1-5, with D unresolved. Germline V lookup: CDR1 MNHNS, CDR2 SASEGT. The V end lost 2 bases, the J end lost 6 bases, and 2 bases lay between the germline ends. CDR3 length: 11 residues. CDR3 nucleotide sequence: TGTGCCAGCAGTGAATTTCAGCCCCAGCATTTT. This translates into CASSEFQPQHF.

The rearrangement uses TRBV14 and TRBJ2-1; 7 positions agree with TRBD2. V lost 4 bases to trimming and J lost 6 bases; unmatched junction nucleotides: 15. The length of the CDR3 is 17 residues. Germline V gene lookup returns CDR1 SGHDN and CDR2 FVKESK. CDR3 sequence (DNA): TGTGCCAGCAGCCCCTCTTTATTGGCGGGAGCCATCAATGAGCAGTTCTTC. This sequence encodes CASSPSLLAGAINEQFF.

V is TRBV6-5 and J is TRBJ1-2; the D gene is possibly TRBD1 (6 bases). CDR1 MNHEY and CDR2 SVGAGI come from the germline V gene. CDR3 length: 15 residues. Between the trimmed V and J ends, which lost 5 bases and 4 bases, there was a span of 17 bases. The CDR3 DNA reads as TGTGCCAGCAGTAAAAGCAGGGGTGGGGGCTATGGCTACACCTTC. Its protein product is CASSKSRGGGYGYTF.

A few counts support this clone. The chain joins TRBV27 to TRBJ1-2; the D gene is possibly TRBD1 (5 bases). Germline CDR1 and CDR2: MNHEY and SMNVEV (reference sequence). Trimming pared 4 bases from V and 7 bases from J, leaving 7 bases between. The CDR3 is 11 amino acids. The CDR3 region is CASSSGSGYTF. The CDR3 DNA sequence: TGTGCCAGCAGTTCAGGGAGTGGCTACACCTTC.

The chain combines TRBV7-2 with TRBJ2-2; TRBD2 agrees at 11 bases. Trimming took 6 bases from V and 1 from J; bases not matched to a gene: 4. CDR1 and CDR2 (germline): SGHTA, FQGNSA. The CDR3 is 16 amino acids. The CDR3 region is CASSRSGRVNTGELFF. CDR3 nucleotide sequence: TGTGCCAGCAGTCGTAGCGGGAGGGTGAACACCGGGGAGCTGTTTTTT.

The chain has TRBV7-8 and TRBJ2-3; possible D gene TRBD2, 6 bases. Germline V gene data show CDR1 as SGHVS and CDR2 as FQNEAQ. The CDR3 spans 15 residues. Trimming removed 5 bases at V and 3 bases at J, with 15 bases between. The CDR3 sequence: CASSTRLGPTDTQYF. The CDR3 DNA reads as TGTGCCAGCAGCACGCGACTAGGTCCGACAGATACGCAGTATTTT.

This clone showed up just a few times. The chain couples TRBV19 to TRBJ2-1, with D tentatively TRBD1 (5 bases). Germline CDR1 is LNHDA and CDR2 is SQIVND (reference sequence). Trimming removed 2 bases at V and 4 bases at J, with 6 bases between. The CDR3 extends over 13 amino acids. This CDR3 reads CASSINRYNEQFF. CDR3 bases: TGTGCCAGTAGTATAAACAGGTACAATGAGCAGTTCTTC.

V usage is TRBV30 and J usage is TRBJ1-2; weak D call: TRBD1 (5 bases). The CDR3 extends over 11 amino acids. The V gene lost 3 bases and the J gene lost 7 bases, with 9 bases spanning the gap. CDR1 is GTSNPN and CDR2 is SVGIG in the germline V gene (reference sequence). Here the CDR3 reads CAWRGGVGYTF. The CDR3 DNA reads as TGTGCCTGGAGGGGGGGGGTTGGCTACACCTTC.